The rows below give T cell receptor beta chains drawn from one sample of a study of blood T cell repertoires in COVID-19. The assay was immunoSEQ multiplex PCR, and TCRdb's table has in-frame clones only and misses some. The sample records around 260,000 clones, approximately 85% being singletons. Sequenced sample: peripheral blood. The receptors derive from a human donor in a cohort sampled during active COVID-19. CDR3s include the opening cysteine and the closing phenylalanine or tryptophan.

v_call,cdr3_length,cdr3_aa
TRBV6-6,14,CASRQTGRNEKLFF
TRBV30,11,CAWSMSDTQYF
TRBV4-1,13,CASSRTVNTEAFF
TRBV9,14,CASSLQASGNTIYF
TRBV13,15,CASSRRRHMDTEAFF
TRBV18,15,CASSPDLTANTEAFF
TRBV2,15,CASRTGPSNTGELFF
TRBV27,18,CASSFGVFFLDASLEQYF
TRBV9,14,CASSVGLADVEQYF
TRBV7-9,14,CASSNRAKNTEAFF
TRBV7-9,12,CASSSGRGEQYF
TRBV4-1,18,CASSPFGTSGSMGNEQFF
TRBV6-5,14,CASSPPGSGKEQFF
TRBV12-3/TRBV12-4,11,CASRQKRLQYF
TRBV23-1,15,CASSQSDRADYEQYF
TRBV28,14,CASSLQQGQETQYF
TRBV5-4,16,CASSLKLHSSTDTQYF
TRBV6-4,13,CASTQERDYEQYF
TRBV5-1,14,CASSSGTLTYEQYF
TRBV18,13,CASSPTGQSGYTF
TRBV4-1,13,CASSQDLEAEQYF
TRBV4-1,18,CASSQDRTGGPAKNIQYF
TRBV28,13,CASSFSADYGYTF
TRBV29-1,14,CSVVASGSTGELFF
TRBV5-1,16,CASSLGTGLVQETQYF
TRBV3-1/TRBV3-2,13,CASSQATLAGQFF
TRBV7-2,14,CASSLEGQGAEAFF
TRBV28,13,CASNDRGNSPLHF
TRBV25-1,15,CASSEGTANTGELFF
TRBV3-1/TRBV3-2,16,CASSHPASGRKNEQYF
TRBV2,13,CASRPGTGGEQYF
TRBV19,15,CASSMGGAGANVLTF
TRBV6-2/TRBV6-3,13,CASSQLAADTQYF
TRBV18,17,CASSPTSGSRGTDTQYF
TRBV5-1,16,CASSLGTASGANVLTF
TRBV28,14,CASIYSGGGYGYTF
TRBV20-1,11,CSATGGTEAFF
TRBV7-3,13,CASSSSTGTEAFF
TRBV6-6,15,CASSFREGPQETQYF
TRBV12-5,11,CASAVEETQYF
TRBV12-3/TRBV12-4,13,CASGIAGGLEQFF
TRBV6-5,14,CASQVDRANNEQFF
TRBV10-2,15,CASSEGGAPPDTQYF
TRBV9,16,CASSVYDRSGGNTIYF
TRBV10-3,13,CAIKGGSSYEQYF
TRBV3-1/TRBV3-2,11,CASSSYNEQFF
TRBV29-1,16,CSVDEGLTTGKETQYF
TRBV29-1,11,CSVLQGYGAFF
TRBV19,15,CASSMGSGQWTGYTF
TRBV19,16,CASRKFGAGGDNEQFF
TRBV15,15,CATSRGQGSYNEQFF
TRBV4-3,16,CASSQEWGGGTGELFF
TRBV11-2,14,CASSSSGVSQPQHF
TRBV15,16,CATSSLGTGTKETQYF
TRBV27,18,CASSLKWRVRAPNTEAFF
TRBV18,15,CASSPSTGGWTEAFF
TRBV28,17,CASSLRPWTSGRGEQFF